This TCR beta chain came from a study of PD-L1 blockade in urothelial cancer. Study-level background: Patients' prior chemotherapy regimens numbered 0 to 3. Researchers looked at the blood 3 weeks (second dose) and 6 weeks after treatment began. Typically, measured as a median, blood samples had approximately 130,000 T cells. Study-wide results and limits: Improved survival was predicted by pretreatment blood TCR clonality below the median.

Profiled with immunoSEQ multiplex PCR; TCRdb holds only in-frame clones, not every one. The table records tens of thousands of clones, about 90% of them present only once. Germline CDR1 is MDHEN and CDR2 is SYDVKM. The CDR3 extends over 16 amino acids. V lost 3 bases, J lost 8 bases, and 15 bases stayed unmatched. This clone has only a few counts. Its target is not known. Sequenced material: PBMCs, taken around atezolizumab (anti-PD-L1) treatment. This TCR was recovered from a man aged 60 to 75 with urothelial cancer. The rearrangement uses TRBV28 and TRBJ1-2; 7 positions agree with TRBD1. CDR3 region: CASSFPDREALEGYTF. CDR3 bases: TGTGCCAGCAGTTTCCCTGACAGGGAAGCTTTGGAAGGCTACACCTTC.